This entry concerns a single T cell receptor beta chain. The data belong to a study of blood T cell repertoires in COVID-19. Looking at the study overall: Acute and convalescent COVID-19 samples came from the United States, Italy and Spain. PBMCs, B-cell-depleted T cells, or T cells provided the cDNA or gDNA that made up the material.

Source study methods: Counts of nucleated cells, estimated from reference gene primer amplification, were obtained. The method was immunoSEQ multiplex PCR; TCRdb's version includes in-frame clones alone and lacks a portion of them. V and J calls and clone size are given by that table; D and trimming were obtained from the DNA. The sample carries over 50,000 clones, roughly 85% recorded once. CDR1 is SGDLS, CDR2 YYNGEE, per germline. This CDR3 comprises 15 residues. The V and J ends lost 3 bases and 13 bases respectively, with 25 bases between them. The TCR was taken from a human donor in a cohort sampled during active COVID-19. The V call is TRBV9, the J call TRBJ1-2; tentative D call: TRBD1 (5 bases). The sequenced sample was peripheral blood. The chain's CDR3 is CASSATPGPSSGSTF. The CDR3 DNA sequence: TGTGCCAGCAGCGCCACCCCGGGACCATCGAGCGGGTCCACCTTC.